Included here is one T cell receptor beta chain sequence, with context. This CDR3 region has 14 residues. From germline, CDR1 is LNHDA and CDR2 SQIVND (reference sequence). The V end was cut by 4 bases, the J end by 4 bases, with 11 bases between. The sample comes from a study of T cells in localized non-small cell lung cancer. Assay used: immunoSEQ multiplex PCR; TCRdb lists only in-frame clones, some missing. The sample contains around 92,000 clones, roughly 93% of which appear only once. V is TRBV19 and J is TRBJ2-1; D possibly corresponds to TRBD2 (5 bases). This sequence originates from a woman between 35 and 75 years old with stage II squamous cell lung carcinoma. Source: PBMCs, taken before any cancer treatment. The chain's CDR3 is CASSSLGLYNEQFF. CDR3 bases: TGTGCCAGTAGTAGTCTTGGACTGTACAATGAGCAGTTCTTC.